A single T cell receptor (beta chain) is shown here with its context. The antigen remains unidentified. Measured with immunoSEQ multiplex PCR; TCRdb has only the in-frame clones, and not every one. The sample holds about 31,000 clones, approximately 80% seen once. These data originate in a study of chemoradiotherapy in HPV16-positive cancers. Study observations and caveats: Candidate HPV-specific clones and E7-related TCR motifs grew in tumor during treatment.

Here the sequenced sample was blood, taken from a patient who underwent chemoradiotherapy. The TCR was taken from a human donor with HPV-associated anogenital cancer.

The DNA of the CDR3 is TGCAGTGCAGGGAGTAAACGTGAGCAGTTCTTC. Protein: CSAGSKREQFF. The chain uses TRBV20-1 and TRBJ2-1; D perhaps matches TRBD2 (5 bases). V was pared by 6 bases and J by 9 bases, with 12 bases between. Per the germline V gene, CDR1 is DFQATT and CDR2 is SNEGSKA (reference sequence). This CDR3 comprises 11 residues.